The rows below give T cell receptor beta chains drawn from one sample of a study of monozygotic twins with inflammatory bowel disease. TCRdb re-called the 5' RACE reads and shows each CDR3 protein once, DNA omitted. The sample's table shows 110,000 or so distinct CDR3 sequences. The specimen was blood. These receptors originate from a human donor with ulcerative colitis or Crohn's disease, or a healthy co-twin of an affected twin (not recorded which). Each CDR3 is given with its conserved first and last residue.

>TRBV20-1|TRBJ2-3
CSAQPGQGATDTQYF
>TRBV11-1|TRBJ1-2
CASSEPGSYGYTF
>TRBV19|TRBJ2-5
CASSNNGGEETQYF
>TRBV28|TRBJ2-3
CASSLHLGGGTDTQYF
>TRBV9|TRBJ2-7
CASSPWTGSEQYF
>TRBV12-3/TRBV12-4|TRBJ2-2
CASSMGGELFF
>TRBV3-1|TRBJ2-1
CASSHRHGNEQFF
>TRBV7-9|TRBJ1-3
CAGGGSSGNTIYF
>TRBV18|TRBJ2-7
CASSPLRGPGYF
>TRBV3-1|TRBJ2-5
CASSQDSGLLGEETQYF
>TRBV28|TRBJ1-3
CASSFRSRGTIYF
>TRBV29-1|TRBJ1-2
CSVDPERGYGYTF
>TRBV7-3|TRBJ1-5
CASSSDGNQPQHF
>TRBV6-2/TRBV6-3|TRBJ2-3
CASSYPGLHLTDTQYF
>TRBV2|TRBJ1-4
CASSEGQRNEKLFF
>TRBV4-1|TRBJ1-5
CASSQDTVTGQPQHF
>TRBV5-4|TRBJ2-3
CASSPDRISTDTQYF
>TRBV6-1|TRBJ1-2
CASSAGLGYGYTF
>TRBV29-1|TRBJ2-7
CSVPGRGGYYEQYF
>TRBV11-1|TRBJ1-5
CASSLDATGLQPQHF
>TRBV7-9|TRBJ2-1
CASSLARDRGRYEQFF
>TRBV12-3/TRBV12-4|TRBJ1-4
CASSARTGNEKLFF
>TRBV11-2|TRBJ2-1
CASSLASSSYNEQFF
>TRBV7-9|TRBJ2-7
CASTAGTLSYEQYF
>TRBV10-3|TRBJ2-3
CAISEDRGFSTDTQYF
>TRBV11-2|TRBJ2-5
CASSLHAEETQYF
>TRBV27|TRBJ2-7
CASSLSRGLEQYF
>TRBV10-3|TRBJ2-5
CAISGSLETQYF
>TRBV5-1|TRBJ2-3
CASSLWTRTDTQYF
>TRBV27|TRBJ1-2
CASTRVGAYGYTF
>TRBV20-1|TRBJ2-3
CSALSREATDTQYF
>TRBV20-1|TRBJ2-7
CSLPECVAGLVDEQYF
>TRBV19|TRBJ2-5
CASSRRSIQETQYF
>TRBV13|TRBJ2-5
CASSPRLVSQYF
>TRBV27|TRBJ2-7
CASSLSGAPIEQYF
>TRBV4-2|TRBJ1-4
CASSQEFGTGGGEKLFF
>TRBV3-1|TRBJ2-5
CASSLSSGFPETQYF
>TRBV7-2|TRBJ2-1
CASSLGGPRNEQFF
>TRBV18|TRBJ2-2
CASSRALPNTGELFF
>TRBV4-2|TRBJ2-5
CASSQALAGQETQYF
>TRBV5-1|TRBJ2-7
CASSLQTGGPYEQYF
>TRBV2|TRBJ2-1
CASRVGQGTYNEQFF
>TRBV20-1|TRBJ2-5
CSAPAQGRLAQYF
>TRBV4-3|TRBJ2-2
CASSQDRGVAGELFF
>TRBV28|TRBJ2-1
CASSPRSDAYNEQFF
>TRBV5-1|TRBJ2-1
CASSMGPQGALGNEQFF
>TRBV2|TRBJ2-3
CASGALGPDTQYF
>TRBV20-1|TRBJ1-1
CSARSDLDRARRNTEAFF
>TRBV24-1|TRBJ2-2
CATSDSLRTGLGPGELFF
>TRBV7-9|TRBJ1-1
CASSAYRGRRTEAFF
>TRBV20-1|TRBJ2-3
CSASIPGPTDTQYF
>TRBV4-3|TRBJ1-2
CASSQDLGQRYYGYTF
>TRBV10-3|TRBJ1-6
CATTLTDIGNSPLHF
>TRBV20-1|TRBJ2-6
CSALSSGANVLTF